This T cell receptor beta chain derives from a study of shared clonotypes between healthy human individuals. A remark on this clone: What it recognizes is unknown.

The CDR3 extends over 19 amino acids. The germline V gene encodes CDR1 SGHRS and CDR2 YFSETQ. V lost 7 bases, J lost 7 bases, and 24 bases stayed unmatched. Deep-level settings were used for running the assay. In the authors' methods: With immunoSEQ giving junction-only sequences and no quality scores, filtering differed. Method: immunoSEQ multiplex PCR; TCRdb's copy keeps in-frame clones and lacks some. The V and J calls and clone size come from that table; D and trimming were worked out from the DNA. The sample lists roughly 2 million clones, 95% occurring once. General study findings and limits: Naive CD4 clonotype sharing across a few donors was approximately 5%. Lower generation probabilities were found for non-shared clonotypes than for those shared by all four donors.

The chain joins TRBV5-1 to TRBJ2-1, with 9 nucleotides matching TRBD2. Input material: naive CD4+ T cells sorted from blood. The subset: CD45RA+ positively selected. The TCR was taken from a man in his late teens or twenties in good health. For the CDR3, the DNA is TGCGCCAGCGTCCGTGGGCTCGGCCTAGCGGGAAGCCGAGGGAATGAGCAGTTCTTC. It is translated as CASVRGLGLAGSRGNEQFF.